These 30 T cell receptor beta chains share one sample of origin, sequenced in a study of blood T cell repertoires in COVID-19. The assay was immunoSEQ multiplex PCR, and TCRdb's table has in-frame clones only and misses some. This sample has about 78,000 clones, with around nine tenths found just once. The sample taken for sequencing was peripheral blood. The receptors originated from a man between 45 and 60 years old with active or convalescent COVID-19.

This chain uses TRBV9 with TRBJ1-4; 7 bases line up with TRBD1. The CDR3 extends over 15 amino acids. Losses at the gene ends were 3 bases for V and 0 bases for J; bases not matched to a gene: 2. The germline gives CDR1 SGDLS, CDR2 YYNGEE. CDR3 sequence (DNA): TGTGCCAGCAGCGCGACAGGGACAACTAATGAAAAACTGTTTTTT. Encoded protein: CASSATGTTNEKLFF.

The chain is built from TRBV5-1 and TRBJ1-2; TRBD1 matches at 9 bases. Germline trimming cut 4 bases from V and 4 bases from J; bases unmatched to any gene: 5. The germline V gene encodes CDR1 SGHRS and CDR2 YFSETQ. The CDR3 is 14 amino acids. The CDR3 DNA follows: TGCGCCAGCAGCGGCCGACAGGGGGGCTATGGCTACACCTTC. Residues: CASSGRQGGYGYTF.

The J gene is TRBJ2-5, the V gene TRBV4-3; a possible D gene is TRBD2 (5 bases). V gave up 0 bases and J gave up 3 bases, with 8 bases separating them. The CDR3 contains 14 residues. Per germline, CDR1 LGHNA and CDR2 YSLEER. The CDR3 spells CASSQDLAEETQYF. CDR3 nucleotides: TGCGCCAGCAGCCAAGACCTAGCAGAAGAGACCCAGTACTTC.

The chain has TRBV27 and TRBJ2-7, with a tentative D call TRBD2 (6 bases). CDR1 is MNHEY, CDR2 SMNVEV, per germline (reference sequence). The CDR3 consists of 16 residues. Between the trimmed V and J ends, which lost 2 bases and 3 bases, there was a span of 17 bases. The CDR3 loop reads CASSLASRGFHYEQYF. CDR3 bases: TGTGCCAGCAGTTTAGCTAGCCGGGGGTTTCACTACGAGCAGTACTTC.

The rearrangement links TRBV3-1 (or the pseudogene TRBV3-2) to TRBJ2-3; the match to TRBD1 covers 10 bases. Per germline, CDR1 LGHDT and CDR2 YNNKEL (reference sequence). CDR3 length: 16 residues. The V gene end was trimmed by 2 bases and the J gene end by 5 bases; junction bases not matched to a gene: 7. The CDR3 bases are TGTGCCAGCAGCCAAAGGGCGAGGACAGGGGGAGATACGCAGTATTTT. It encodes CASSQRARTGGDTQYF.

V gene TRBV19 combines with J gene TRBJ2-2; TRBD2 agrees at 8 bases. Germline CDR1 LNHDA, CDR2 SQIVND (reference sequence). The CDR3 runs to 16 residues. Trimming at V came to 8 bases and at J to 0 bases, leaving 8 bases not matched to a gene. This chain's CDR3 is CASSGGVFANTGELFF. CDR3 bases: TGTGCCAGTTCGGGGGGGGTTTTCGCGAACACCGGGGAGCTGTTTTTT.

V is TRBV3-1 (or the pseudogene TRBV3-2) and J is TRBJ2-3; 7 bases are shared with TRBD2. Trimming cost V 1 base and J 4 bases; bases outside gene matches: 8. Germline CDR1 LGHDT, CDR2 YNNKEL (reference sequence). The CDR3 loop spans 16 amino acids. CDR3 region: CASSQGMGGLADTQYF. The CDR3 bases are TGTGCCAGCAGCCAAGGGATGGGAGGGCTGGCAGATACGCAGTATTTT.

This clone was observed a single time. V is TRBV5-6 and J is TRBJ1-6; D not certain. CDR1 is SGHDT, CDR2 YYEEEE, per germline. The CDR3 is made up of 14 amino acids. With 1 base removed from V and 7 bases from J, the gap between germline ends came to 9 bases. DNA of the CDR3: TGTGCCAGCAGCTTGTCGGGAGAAAATTCACCCCTCCACTTT. Translated, it gives CASSLSGENSPLHF.

This chain connects TRBV24-1 to TRBJ1-6, with D uncertain. The ends were cut back, 4 bases at V and 8 bases at J, with 17 bases in the middle. Germline CDR1 KGHDR, CDR2 SFDVKD. This CDR3 has 16 amino acids. This CDR3 reads CATSDHVRGKDSPLHF. In DNA form, the CDR3 reads TGTGCCACCAGTGACCATGTCCGGGGAAAGGATTCACCCCTCCACTTT.

J is TRBJ2-1 and V is TRBV4-1; TRBD1 aligns across 12 bases. The V segment lost 2 bases and the J segment 12 bases; nucleotides outside the gene matches: 8. The CDR3 is 15 amino acids. Germline CDR1 reads MGHRA; CDR2 reads YSYEKL. CDR3 in DNA: TGCGCCAGCAGCCAACCCTGGGACAGGGGGCTCGGGCAGTTCTTC. Translating gives CASSQPWDRGLGQFF.

This clone was seen only once. The V call is TRBV28, the J call TRBJ2-7; TRBD1 aligns across 7 bases. The CDR3 extends over 11 amino acids. The germline gives CDR1 MDHEN, CDR2 SYDVKM. After removal of 8 bases from V and 3 bases from J, the junction contained 1 base not matched to a gene. The CDR3 spells CASGTDYEQYV. The CDR3 DNA is TGTGCCAGCGGGACAGACTACGAGCAGTACGTC.

This clone was seen once. This CDR3 is CASSLGQGTQETQYF. The CDR3 coding sequence is TGTGCCAGCAGCTTAGGACAGGGGACCCAAGAGACCCAGTACTTC. V and J are TRBV7-7 and TRBJ2-5; 8 nucleotides align to TRBD1. This CDR3 has 15 amino acids. Germline assignment: CDR1 SSHAT and CDR2 FNYEAQ (reference sequence). The trim removed 1 base at V and 1 base at J, leaving 2 bases unmatched.

This rearrangement joins TRBV18 to TRBJ2-7; 8 bases are a match to TRBD1. The CDR3 has 13 amino acids. The germline V gene encodes CDR1 KGHSH and CDR2 LQKENI. J was trimmed by 4 bases and V by 4 bases; bases with no gene match: 3. The CDR3 spells CASSRDRSYEQYF. For the CDR3, the DNA is TGTGCCAGCTCACGGGACAGGTCATACGAGCAGTACTTC.

The chain combines TRBV9 with TRBJ1-6; no firm D call. Germline V gene data show CDR1 as SGDLS and CDR2 as YYNGEE. The CDR3 loop spans 13 amino acids. The ends were cut back, 4 bases at V and 7 bases at J, with 9 bases in the middle. The CDR3 sequence is CASSSGPNSPLHF. DNA for the CDR3: TGTGCCAGCAGCTCTGGGCCAAATTCACCCCTCCACTTT.

This clone was detected only once. The rearrangement links TRBV5-4 to TRBJ2-3; TRBD1 matches 8 bases. V lost 4 bases and J lost 2; bases outside the gene matches: 6. From germline, CDR1 is SGHNT and CDR2 YYREEE (reference sequence). The length of the CDR3 is 15 residues. CDR3 DNA: TGTGCCAGCAGCCCCCGGGACAGGCTCACAGATACGCAGTATTTT. This encodes CASSPRDRLTDTQYF.

This clone was counted a single time. V and J are TRBV13 and TRBJ2-3; 8 bases line up with TRBD2. Per germline, CDR1 PRHDT and CDR2 FYEKMQ (reference sequence). V was clipped by 5 bases and J by 6 bases; unmatched bases: 7. The CDR3 spans 14 residues. CDR3 in amino acids: CASSPSGGMDTQYF. In nucleotides, the CDR3 is TGTGCCAGCAGCCCCAGCGGGGGAATGGATACGCAGTATTTT.

Here the CDR3 DNA reads TGTGCCAGCAGTGAGACAGATAACTCTGGAAACACCATATATTTT. It yields the protein CASSETDNSGNTIYF. The chain carries TRBV25-1 and TRBJ1-3; weak D call: TRBD1 (5 bases). From germline, CDR1 is MGHDK and CDR2 SYGVNS. Deletions cut 3 bases from V and 0 bases from J, with 9 bases between. The CDR3 covers 15 residues.

The J gene is TRBJ2-5, the V gene TRBV21-1; TRBD1, as called in the table, went unchecked against the DNA. TRBV21-1 is a known pseudogene. This CDR3 has 14 residues. In DNA form, the CDR3 reads TGTGCCAGCAGCCAGGGACAGCTGCAAGAGACCCAGTACTTC. Its translation is CASSQGQLQETQYF.

The chain carries TRBV5-4 and TRBJ2-5; D perhaps matches TRBD1 (5 bases). Germline loops: CDR1 SGHNT, CDR2 YYREEE (reference sequence). V was cut by 4 bases and J by 4 bases, with 11 bases left in between. The CDR3 is 13 residues long. The CDR3 DNA reads as TGTGCCAGCAGCAAGCCCCAGGGAGAGACCCAGTACTTC. Translation: CASSKPQGETQYF.

This chain uses TRBV10-3 with TRBJ1-1; the match to TRBD1 covers 10 bases. Germline loops: CDR1 ENHRY, CDR2 SYGVKD. This CDR3 spans 14 amino acids. V dropped 4 bases and J dropped 6; count of bases not matched to a gene: 5. In nucleotides, the CDR3 is TGTGCCATCAGTGGAGGGGACAGGGGTCCTGAAGCTTTCTTT. This translates into CAISGGDRGPEAFF.

The chain has TRBV2 and TRBJ2-5, with a tentative D call TRBD1 (5 bases). There are 15 residues in the CDR3. V was cut by 2 bases and J by 5 bases, with 15 bases left in between. CDR1 and CDR2 (germline): SNHLY, FYNNEI. The CDR3 region is CASSETGERWETQYF. DNA of the CDR3: TGTGCCAGCAGTGAAACAGGCGAGAGGTGGGAGACCCAGTACTTC.

The V call is TRBV5-6, the J call TRBJ2-5, with 7 bases fitting TRBD1. Germline CDR1 SGHDT, CDR2 YYEEEE. This CDR3 has 16 amino acids. With 0 bases clipped from V and 3 bases from J, the junction kept 8 bases outside the gene matches. Here the CDR3 reads CASSLATGTAKETQYF. CDR3 DNA sequence: TGTGCCAGCAGCTTGGCAACCGGGACAGCGAAAGAGACCCAGTACTTC.

Only a few counts were recorded for this clone. The rearrangement uses TRBV28 and TRBJ2-4; 10 bases agree with TRBD2. CDR1 and CDR2 from the germline V gene are MDHEN and SYDVKM. This CDR3 contains 13 residues. V gave up 9 bases and J gave up 3 bases; unmatched junction bases: 2. The CDR3 DNA reads TGTGCCAGTAGCGGGGGGCACAAAAACATTCAGTACTTC. Translation gives CASSGGHKNIQYF.

The table lists this clone with a few counts. V usage is TRBV28 and J usage is TRBJ1-2; TRBD1 agrees at 8 bases. CDR1 and CDR2 from the germline V gene are MDHEN and SYDVKM. The V gene end was trimmed by 5 bases and the J gene end by 7 bases; junction bases not matched to a gene: 9. This CDR3 is built from 14 residues. As DNA, the CDR3 is TGTGCCAGCAGTCCCCCGGGGCAGGGGGCTGGCTACACCTTC. This encodes CASSPPGQGAGYTF.

The chain uses TRBV18 and TRBJ1-4; possibly TRBD1 for D (5 bases). The germline V gene encodes CDR1 KGHSH and CDR2 LQKENI. The CDR3 is 12 amino acids. V was trimmed by 3 bases and J by 8 bases, leaving 7 bases between them. The DNA for the CDR3 is TGTGCCAGCTCACCTAGGACAGAAAAACTGTTTTTT. It encodes CASSPRTEKLFF.

The chain couples TRBV7-2 to TRBJ2-2, with TRBD2 identical over 7 bases. The V and J ends lost 3 bases and 5 bases, in that order; junction bases with no gene match: 6. Germline values: CDR1 SGHTA, CDR2 FQGNSA. The CDR3 spans 15 residues. This CDR3 is CASSFMAGVTGELFF. Here the CDR3 DNA reads TGTGCCAGCAGCTTCATGGCGGGGGTTACCGGGGAGCTGTTTTTT.

This chain connects TRBV10-1 to TRBJ2-3, with D possibly being TRBD2 (6 bases). The V end lost 3 bases, the J end lost 8 bases, and 12 bases lay between the germline ends. The CDR3 loop spans 13 amino acids. CDR1 and CDR2 from the germline V gene are WNHNN and SYGVQD (reference sequence). The CDR3 DNA follows: TGCGCCAGCAGTGATCTAGGGCGGGGTACGCAGTATTTT. Translated, it gives CASSDLGRGTQYF.

J is TRBJ1-5 and V is TRBV18, with 8 bases that match TRBD1. CDR1 is KGHSH, CDR2 LQKENI, per germline. The CDR3 runs 16 residues. With V trimmed by 2 bases and J by 3 bases, 6 bases remained unmatched. CDR3 region: CASSPWAGGNNQPQHF. CDR3 nucleotide sequence: TGTGCCAGCTCACCATGGGCAGGGGGCAACAATCAGCCCCAGCATTTT.

The chain carries TRBV19 and TRBJ1-2; D uncertain. Trimming removed 4 bases from V and 1 base from J, with 10 bases in between. The CDR3 extends over 14 amino acids. From germline, CDR1 is LNHDA and CDR2 SQIVND (reference sequence). The CDR3 coding sequence is TGTGCCAGTAGTAGCCCGACAATTAACTATGGCTACACCTTC. Translation gives CASSSPTINYGYTF.

The chain is built from TRBV7-7 and TRBJ2-5; no clear D. Germline values: CDR1 SSHAT, CDR2 FNYEAQ (reference sequence). This CDR3 has 12 amino acids. Between the trimmed V and J ends, which lost 5 bases and 5 bases, there was a span of 9 bases. This CDR3 reads CASSPDRETQYF. Here the CDR3 DNA reads TGTGCCAGCAGCCCCGATCGGGAGACCCAGTACTTC.